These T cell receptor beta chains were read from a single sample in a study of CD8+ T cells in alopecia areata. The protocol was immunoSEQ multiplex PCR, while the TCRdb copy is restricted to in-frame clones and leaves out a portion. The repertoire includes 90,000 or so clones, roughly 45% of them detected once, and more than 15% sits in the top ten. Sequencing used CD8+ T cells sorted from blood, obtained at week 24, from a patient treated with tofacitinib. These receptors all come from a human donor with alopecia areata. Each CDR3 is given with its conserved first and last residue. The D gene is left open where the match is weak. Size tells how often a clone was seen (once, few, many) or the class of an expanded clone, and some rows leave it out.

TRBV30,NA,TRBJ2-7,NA,TGTGCCTGGAGTGTAGACAGGAGCTCCTACGAGCAGTACTTC,CAWSVDRSSYEQYF
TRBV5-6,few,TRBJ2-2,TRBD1,TGTGCCAGCAGAGCTTCCGACAGGGGGCGGATCGGGGAGCTGTTTTTT,CASRASDRGRIGELFF
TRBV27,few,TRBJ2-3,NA,TGTGCCAGCTGTACGCGGGTCACAGATACGCAGTATTTT,CASCTRVTDTQYF
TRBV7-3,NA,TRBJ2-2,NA,TGTGCCAGCAGCTTAACGACGGGTGGGGAGCTGTTTTTT,CASSLTTGGELFF
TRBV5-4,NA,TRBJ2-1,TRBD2,TGTGCCAGCAGCCGACTAGCGGGGGATGAGCAGTTCTTC,CASSRLAGDEQFF
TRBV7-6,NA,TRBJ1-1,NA,TGTGCCAGCAGTTCAACCGGGACCACAGAGGGATCTGAAGCTTTCTTT,CASSSTGTTEGSEAFF
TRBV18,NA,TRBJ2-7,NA,TGTGCCAGCTCACCGGATCTCTCCTACGAGCAGTACTTC,CASSPDLSYEQYF
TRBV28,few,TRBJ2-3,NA,TGTGCCAGCAGTCCCTCCGGACATAGCACAGATACGCAGTATTTT,CASSPSGHSTDTQYF
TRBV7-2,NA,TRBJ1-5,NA,TGTGCCAGCAGCTTAGGGCCAGTAGGCAATCAGCCCCAGCATTTT,CASSLGPVGNQPQHF
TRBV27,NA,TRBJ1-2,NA,TGTGCCAGCAGTTTTGGGACGGGGTATGGCTACACCTTC,CASSFGTGYGYTF
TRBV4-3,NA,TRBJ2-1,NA,TGCGCCAGCAGCCAAGAACCCAGACCCTCCGCCTACAATGAGCAGTTCTTC,CASSQEPRPSAYNEQFF
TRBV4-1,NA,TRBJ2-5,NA,TGCGCCAGCAGCCAACAGGGGGAGGGAGCGGGATTCCAAGAGACCCAGTACTTC,CASSQQGEGAGFQETQYF
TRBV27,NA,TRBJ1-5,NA,TGTGCCAGCAGTTTAGATCACGGCGGCAATCAGCCCCAGCATTTT,CASSLDHGGNQPQHF